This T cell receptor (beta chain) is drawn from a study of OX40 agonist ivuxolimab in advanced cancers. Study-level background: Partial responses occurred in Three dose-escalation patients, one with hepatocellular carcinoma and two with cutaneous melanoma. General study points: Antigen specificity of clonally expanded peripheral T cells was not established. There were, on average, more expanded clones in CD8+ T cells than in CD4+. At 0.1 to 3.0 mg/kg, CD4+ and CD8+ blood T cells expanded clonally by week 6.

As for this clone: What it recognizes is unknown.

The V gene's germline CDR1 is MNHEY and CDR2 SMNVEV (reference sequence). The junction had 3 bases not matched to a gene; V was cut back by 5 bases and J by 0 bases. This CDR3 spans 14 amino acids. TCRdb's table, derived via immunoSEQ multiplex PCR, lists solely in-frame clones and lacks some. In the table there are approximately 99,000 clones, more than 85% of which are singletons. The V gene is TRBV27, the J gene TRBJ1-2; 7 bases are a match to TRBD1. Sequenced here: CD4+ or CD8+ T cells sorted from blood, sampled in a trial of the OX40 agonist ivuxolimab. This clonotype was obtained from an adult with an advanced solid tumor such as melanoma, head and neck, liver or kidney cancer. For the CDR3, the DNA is TGTGCCAGCAGTCGACAGGGCGCTAACTATGGCTACACCTTC. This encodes CASSRQGANYGYTF.